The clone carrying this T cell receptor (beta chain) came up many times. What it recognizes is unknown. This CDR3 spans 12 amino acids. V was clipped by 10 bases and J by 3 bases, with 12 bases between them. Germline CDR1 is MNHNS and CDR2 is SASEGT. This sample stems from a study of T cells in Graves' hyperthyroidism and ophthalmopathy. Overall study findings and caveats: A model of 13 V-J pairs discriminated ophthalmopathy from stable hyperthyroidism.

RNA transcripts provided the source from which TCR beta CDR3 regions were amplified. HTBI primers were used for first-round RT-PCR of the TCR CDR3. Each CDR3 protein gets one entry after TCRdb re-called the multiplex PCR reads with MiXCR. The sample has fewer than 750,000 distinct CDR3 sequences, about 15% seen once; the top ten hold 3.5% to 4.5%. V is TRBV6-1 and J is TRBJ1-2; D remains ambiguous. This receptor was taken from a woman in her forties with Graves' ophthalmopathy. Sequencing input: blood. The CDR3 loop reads CATIRVDYGYTF. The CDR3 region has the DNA TGTGCCACCATTCGGGTGGACTATGGCTACACCTTC.